Listed here is a single TCR beta chain. Its specificity is unknown. This sample is drawn from a study of cytomegalovirus exposure and HLA in healthy donors. Notes on the study in general: In a later analysis, parvovirus B19, influenza, CMV and Epstein-Barr virus appeared linked to several top co-occurrence clusters. Most TCR sequences showed up rarely, but some public TCRs showed up in many donors.

Researchers ran the PCR with 60 Vbeta and 13 Jbeta primers. Some clones are missing from TCRdb's copy, which holds only in-frame ones; the method was immunoSEQ multiplex PCR. The table lists over 75,000 clones. The germline V and J ends were trimmed by 2 bases and 7 bases, with 17 bases remaining between them. CDR1 and CDR2 (germline): SEHNR, FQNEAQ (reference sequence). The length of the CDR3 is 15 residues. The clonotype originates from a girl aged 10-17 years in good health and CMV-seropositive. The V and J genes are TRBV7-9 and TRBJ1-2; maybe TRBD1 (6 bases). The sequenced sample was PBMCs. The CDR3 coding sequence is TGTGCCAGCAGCTTATCGCCAGATCAGGGGTCTGGCTACACCTTC. Protein product: CASSLSPDQGSGYTF.